This entry is about one T cell receptor (beta chain). CDR3 length equals 15 residues. Trimming took 4 bases from V and 0 from J, leaving 10 bases between them. From germline, CDR1 is LGHDT and CDR2 YNNKEL (reference sequence). The data belong to a study of blood T cell repertoires in COVID-19. Whole-study context: From T cells, B-cell-depleted T cells, or PBMCs came the material, which was cDNA or gDNA.

In the original processing: Amplification of reference gene primers provided the estimated nucleated cell counts. Here immunoSEQ multiplex PCR was the method, and the copy in TCRdb shows in-frame clones only, minus some. D and trimming come from the DNA, and the V and J calls and clone size come from that table. The table shows 380,000 or so clones, with around 90% occurring only once. Sequencing was carried out using peripheral blood. This chain links TRBV3-1 (or the pseudogene TRBV3-2) with TRBJ1-3, with D uncertain. This sequence was found in a man aged 40-49 years with acute or convalescent COVID-19. The CDR3 spells CASSPTTDSGNTIYF. The CDR3 nucleotides read TGTGCCAGCAGCCCGACAACCGACTCTGGAAACACCATATATTTT.